Given below is one T cell receptor (beta chain) in context. Its binding antigen is unknown. No clone much larger than this one lies a single base away; base qualities are absent. Reading from cysteine to phenylalanine, the CDR3 counts 13 amino acids. Only the CDR3 region is kept as DNA, spanning 39 bases read in frame from base 1. The germline ends are 6 bases apart after V is trimmed by 1 base and J by 4 bases. Sequences SGHTA (CDR1) and FQGNSA (CDR2) are obtained from the germline V gene. The CDR3 regions of human TCRbeta chains were analyzed by immunosequencing. From the authors' description of their analysis: Repertoire TCRs were matched against a reference library of SARS-CoV-2-specific TCRs generated with the MIRA antigen-specificity platform. Breadth meant the fraction of unique TCRs that were SARS-CoV-2-associated, whereas depth meant the fraction of total T cells that were SARS-CoV-2-associated. Using the MIRA data, each spike-specific TCR was assigned both to the spike region to which the TCR was reactive and to a CD4 or CD8 class. Log10-transformed breadth and depth values were compared by one-way ANOVA with Sidak's multiple comparisons tests. TCRdb took this table from immuneACCESS and kept in-frame rearrangements with V and J called. Such tables lack part of the clones; where checked against another copy, unresolved V genes explain under half of the gap, and the rest is unexplained. The DNA gave D and trimming, while V, J and clone size come from that table. This sample holds roughly 150,000 clones; around 90% were observed only once. The ten largest clones represent 1.3% to 1.5% of the sample.

This record comes from a study of T cell responses to AZD1222 COVID-19 vaccine (dated by TCRdb to the early 2020s). Background on the whole study: AZD1222 recipients with second doses at about 4 weeks or about 12 weeks were pooled, because spike-specific TCR depth and breadth did not differ between schedules. Trial participants were enrolled into age subgroups of 18-55, 56-69 and 70-plus years, which contained about 150, 27 and 61 TCR-sequenced participants, respectively. A total of 230 to 250 trial participants underwent TCR sequencing, of whom 207 received two doses of AZD1222 and some 25 received two doses of the MenACWY control vaccine. What the study reported, not specific to this receptor: CD4 TCRs associated with the vaccine covered the entire spike protein, and the dominant responses were in regions 160-218 and 743-854. The 56-69-year group was small, and its depth increase did not reach significance, likely because of low power. Participants were mostly white British and included more females than males, and it was suggested by the authors that clonal diversity may have been underestimated. Because no samples from the day 14 peak response were available, repertoires could be characterized only after the peak T cell response. Conclusions about previously exposed vaccinees are limited because only five to seven AZD1222 recipients were SARS-CoV-2 seropositive at baseline. Nearly half of unique spike-specific TCRs reportedly recognized epitopes outside regions mutated in the B.1.351 and B.1.1.7 variants. After two AZD1222 doses, spike-specific TCR breadth and depth were significantly higher than at day 0 and than in MenACWY recipients.

The time point label corresponds to: baseline before first vaccination. Vaccinee samples were obtained from the UK trials COV001 and COV002, which included a single-blind randomized controlled phase 2/3 trial of AZD1222 (ChAdOx1 nCoV-19) in healthy adults. For TCRbeta chain sequencing, PBMC samples were collected from trial participants at day 0 and at day 28 after the second dose. Sample: peripheral blood, taken on day 0 of AZD1222 vaccination. This chain is built from TRBV7-2 and TRBJ2-3, with a tentative D gene TRBD2 over 5 matching bases. The origin of this receptor is an adult in good health. DNA sequence: TGTGCCAGCAGCTTAGTCGGGGCAGATACGCAGTATTTT. The resulting protein is CASSLVGADTQYF.